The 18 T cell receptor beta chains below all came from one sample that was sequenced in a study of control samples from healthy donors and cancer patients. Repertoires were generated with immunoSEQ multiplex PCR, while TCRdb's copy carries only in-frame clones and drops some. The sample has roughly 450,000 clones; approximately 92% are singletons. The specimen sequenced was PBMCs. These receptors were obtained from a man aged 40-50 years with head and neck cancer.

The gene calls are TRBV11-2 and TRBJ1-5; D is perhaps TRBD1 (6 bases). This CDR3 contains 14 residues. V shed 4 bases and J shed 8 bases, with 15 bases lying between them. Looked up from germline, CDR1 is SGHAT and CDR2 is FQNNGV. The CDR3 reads CASSSNIQGEPQHF. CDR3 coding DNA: TGTGCCAGCAGCTCAAATATACAGGGTGAGCCCCAGCATTTT.

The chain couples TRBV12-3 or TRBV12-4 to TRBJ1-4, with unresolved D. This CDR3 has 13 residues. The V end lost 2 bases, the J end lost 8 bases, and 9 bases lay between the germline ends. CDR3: CASSLQAGEKLFF. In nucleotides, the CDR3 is TGTGCCAGCAGTTTACAGGCGGGGGAAAAACTGTTTTTT.

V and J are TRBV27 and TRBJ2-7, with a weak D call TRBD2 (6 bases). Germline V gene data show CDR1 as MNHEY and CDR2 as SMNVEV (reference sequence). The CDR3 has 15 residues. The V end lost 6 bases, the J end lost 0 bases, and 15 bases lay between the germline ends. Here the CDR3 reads CASSPGLLSSYEQYF. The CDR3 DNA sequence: TGTGCCAGCAGCCCGGGACTGCTGAGCTCCTACGAGCAGTACTTC.

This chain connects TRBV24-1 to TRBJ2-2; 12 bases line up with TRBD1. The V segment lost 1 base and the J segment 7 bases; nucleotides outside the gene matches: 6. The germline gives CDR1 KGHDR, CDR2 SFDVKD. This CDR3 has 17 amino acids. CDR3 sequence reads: CATSDLPGQGAVGELFF. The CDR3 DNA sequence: TGTGCCACCAGTGATTTACCGGGACAGGGGGCTGTCGGGGAGCTGTTTTTT.

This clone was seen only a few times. The CDR3 sequence: CASSPHQGYEQYF. The CDR3 DNA reads TGTGCCAGCAGCCCTCACCAGGGGTACGAGCAGTACTTC. The chain employs TRBV7-3 and TRBJ2-7, with D tentatively TRBD1 (6 bases). Germline CDR1 reads SGHTA; CDR2 reads FQGTGA. Trimming shortened V by 5 bases and J by 4 bases, and 12 bases separated the two germline ends. CDR3 length: 13 residues. Full variable domain (remainder filled in from reference TRBV7-3 and TRBJ2-7): GAGVSQTPSNKVTEKGKYVELRCDPISGHTALYWYRQSLGQGPEFLIYFQGTGAADDSGLPNDRFFAVRPEGSVSTLKIQRTERGDSAVYLCASSPHQGYEQYFGPGTRLTVT.

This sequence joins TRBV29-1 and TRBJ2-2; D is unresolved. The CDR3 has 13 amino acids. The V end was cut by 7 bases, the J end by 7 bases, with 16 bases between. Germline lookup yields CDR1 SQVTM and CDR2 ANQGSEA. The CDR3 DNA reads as TGCAGCGCGAAACGGACGCGCGACGGGGAGCTGTTTTTT. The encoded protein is CSAKRTRDGELFF.

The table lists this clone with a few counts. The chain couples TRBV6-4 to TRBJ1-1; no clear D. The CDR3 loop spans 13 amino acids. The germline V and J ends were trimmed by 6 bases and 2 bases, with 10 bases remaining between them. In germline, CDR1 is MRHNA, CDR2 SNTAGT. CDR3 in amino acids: CASRVTFNTEAFF. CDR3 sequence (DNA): TGTGCCAGCAGGGTAACATTTAACACTGAAGCTTTCTTT.

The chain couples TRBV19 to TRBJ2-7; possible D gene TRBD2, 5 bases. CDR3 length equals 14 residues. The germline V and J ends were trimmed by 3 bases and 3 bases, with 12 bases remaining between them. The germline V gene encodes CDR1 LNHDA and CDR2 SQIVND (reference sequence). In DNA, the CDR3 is TGTGCCAGTAGTATGGCGGGTGCAGGCTACGAGCAGTACTTC. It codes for CASSMAGAGYEQYF.

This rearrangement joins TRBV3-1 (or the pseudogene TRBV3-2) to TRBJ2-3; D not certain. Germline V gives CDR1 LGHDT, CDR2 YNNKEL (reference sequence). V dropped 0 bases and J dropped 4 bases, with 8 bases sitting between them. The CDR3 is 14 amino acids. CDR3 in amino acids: CASSQDLGSDTQYF. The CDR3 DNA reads TGTGCCAGCAGCCAAGATTTAGGGTCAGATACGCAGTATTTT.

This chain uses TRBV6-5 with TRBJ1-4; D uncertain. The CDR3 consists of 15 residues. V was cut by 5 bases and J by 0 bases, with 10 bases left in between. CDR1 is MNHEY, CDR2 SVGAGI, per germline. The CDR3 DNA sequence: TGTGCCAGCAGTCCTTCGGGAGCAACTAATGAAAAACTGTTTTTT. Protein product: CASSPSGATNEKLFF.

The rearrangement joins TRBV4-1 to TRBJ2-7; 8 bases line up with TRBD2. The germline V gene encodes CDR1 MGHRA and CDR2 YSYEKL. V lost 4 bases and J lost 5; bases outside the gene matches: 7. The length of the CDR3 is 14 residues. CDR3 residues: CASSPLGAGDEQYF. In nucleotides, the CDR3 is TGCGCCAGCAGCCCCCTAGGAGCGGGGGACGAGCAGTACTTC.

This CDR3 is CASGPGGSTDTQYF. The CDR3 bases are TGTGCTAGTGGCCCAGGGGGCTCTACAGATACGCAGTATTTT. This rearrangement joins TRBV12-5 to TRBJ2-3; 8 nucleotides align to TRBD1. The CDR3 has 14 residues. The V and J ends lost 6 bases and 3 bases, in that order; junction bases with no gene match: 5. From germline, CDR1 is LGHNT and CDR2 FRNRAP.

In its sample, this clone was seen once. The CDR3 loop reads CASSLDRGHHEQFF. The CDR3, as DNA: TGCGCCAGCAGCTTGGACAGGGGGCACCATGAGCAGTTCTTC. This chain connects TRBV5-1 to TRBJ2-1; 9 bases fit TRBD1. The CDR3 has 14 residues. Germline V gene sequence: CDR1 SGHRS, CDR2 YFSETQ. V was pared by 0 bases and J by 8 bases, with 3 bases of the junction left unmatched.

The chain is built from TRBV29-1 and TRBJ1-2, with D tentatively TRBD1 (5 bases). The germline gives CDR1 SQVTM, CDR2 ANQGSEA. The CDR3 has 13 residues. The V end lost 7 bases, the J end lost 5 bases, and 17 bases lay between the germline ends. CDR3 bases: TGCAGCGCTTCAAGGGGCGCCGGGTATGGCTACACCTTC. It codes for CSASRGAGYGYTF. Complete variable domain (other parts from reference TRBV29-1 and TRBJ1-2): SAVISQKPSRDICQRGTSLTIQCQVDSQVTMMFWYRQQPGQSLTLIATANQGSEATYESGFVIDKFPISRPNLTFSTLTVSNMSPEDSSIYLCSASRGAGYGYTFGSGTRLTVV.

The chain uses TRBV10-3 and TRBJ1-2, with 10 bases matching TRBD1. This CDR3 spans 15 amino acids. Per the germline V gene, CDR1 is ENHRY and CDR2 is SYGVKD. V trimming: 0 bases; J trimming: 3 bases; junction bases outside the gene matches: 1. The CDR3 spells CAISESGTGDYGYTF. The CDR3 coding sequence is TGTGCCATCAGTGAGTCTGGGACAGGGGACTATGGCTACACCTTC.

The CDR3 sequence is CASSIVLWGLAEETQYF. The CDR3 DNA reads TGTGCCAGTAGTATAGTTCTCTGGGGACTAGCGGAAGAGACCCAGTACTTC. The rearrangement joins TRBV19 to TRBJ2-5, with 11 bases fitting TRBD2. In germline, CDR1 is LNHDA, CDR2 SQIVND (reference sequence). This CDR3 is 17 amino acids long. Trimming at V came to 1 base and at J to 3 bases, leaving 7 bases not matched to a gene.

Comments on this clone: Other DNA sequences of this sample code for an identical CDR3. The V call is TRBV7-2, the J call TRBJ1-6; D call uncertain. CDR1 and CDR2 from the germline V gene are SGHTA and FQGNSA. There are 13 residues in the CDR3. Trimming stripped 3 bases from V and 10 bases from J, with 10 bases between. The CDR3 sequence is CASSLDGSSPLHF. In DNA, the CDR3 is TGTGCCAGCAGCTTGGACGGTAGCTCACCCCTCCACTTT.

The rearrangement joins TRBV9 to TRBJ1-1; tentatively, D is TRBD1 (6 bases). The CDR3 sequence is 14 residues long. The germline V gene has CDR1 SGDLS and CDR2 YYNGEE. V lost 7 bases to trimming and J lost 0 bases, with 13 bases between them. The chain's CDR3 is CASAPGQLNTEAFF. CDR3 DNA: TGTGCCAGCGCCCCAGGACAGCTGAACACTGAAGCTTTCTTT.